This TCR beta chain appears in the sequencing data of a study of monozygotic twins with inflammatory bowel disease. Comment on this clonotype: Antigen specificity is unknown.

The template-switching step introduced UMIs that carried a 6-nucleotide sample barcode. Following a re-call of the 5' RACE reads, TCRdb has one entry per CDR3 protein and lacks DNA. In all, the sample yields fewer than 400,000 distinct CDR3 sequences. The germline gives CDR1 LGHDT, CDR2 YNNKEL (reference sequence). The CDR3 runs 17 residues. General study results and limits: Fewer shared clonotypes with others were found in IBD patients than in healthy twins, especially with disease activity.

This sequence was found in a human donor with ulcerative colitis or Crohn's disease, or a healthy co-twin of an affected twin (not recorded which). Sequencing was done on a sample of blood. The rearrangement joins TRBV3-1 to TRBJ2-1; the D call of TRBD2 rests on TCRdb alone, since no DNA is present to check it. The CDR3 sequence is CASSLGTSGGPSDEQFF.